The T cell receptor (beta chain) described here comes from a study of T cell responses to AZD1222 COVID-19 vaccine. The study's findings and limits: Receipt of two AZD1222 doses was followed by a rise in Spike-specific TCR breadth and depth.

Note on this clone: Its antigen is not identified.

The CDR3 has 13 residues. After removal of 7 bases from V and 8 bases from J, the junction contained 8 bases not matched to a gene. The germline V gene has CDR1 LNHDA and CDR2 SQIVND (reference sequence). Method: immunoSEQ multiplex PCR; TCRdb's copy keeps in-frame clones and lacks some. The sample lists approximately 100,000 clones; about nine tenths were seen once. This clonotype was obtained from an adult in good health. This material consisted of peripheral blood, taken on day 0 of AZD1222 vaccination. The chain joins TRBV19 to TRBJ2-1, with 7 bases matching TRBD1. The CDR3 is CASTRVGGDEQFF. CDR3 sequence (DNA): TGTGCCAGTACCCGCGTAGGGGGCGATGAGCAGTTCTTC.